This T cell receptor (beta chain) appears in the sequencing data of a study of T-cell reconstitution after alpha-beta-depleted transplantation in children. V lost 6 bases to trimming and J lost 0 bases, with 9 bases between them. The CDR3 totals 13 residues. CDR1 is DFQATT and CDR2 is SNEGSKA in the germline V gene (reference sequence). This sample's TCRbeta library carried unique molecular identifier barcodes. A single record per CDR3 protein comes from TCRdb applying MiXCR to the PCR reads. Of a few hundred thousand distinct CDR3 sequences in the sample, roughly 30% were seen once. The count of this clonotype is one. Its antigen is currently unknown. Study-wide results and caveats: Among T cells one year after transplant, newly produced cells accounted for most counts and diversity.

The rearrangement links TRBV20-1 to TRBJ1-3; D gene unclear. The material was PBMCs, obtained before TCRalphabeta/CD19-depleted stem cell transplant. The TCR was taken from a boy younger than two with Wiskott-Aldrich syndrome, due to receive a stem cell transplant. DNA for the CDR3: TGCAGTGCCGCCGCCCCCTCTGGAAACACCATATATTTT. Protein product: CSAAAPSGNTIYF.